The clone carrying this TCR beta chain was observed at least ten times. Its target is unknown. These data are taken from a study of regulatory T cells in long-lasting Graves disease. Time point defined: newly diagnosed GD, antithyroid drugs for less than 3 months. The TCR library was prepared using RNA isolated from PBMCs. Investigators prepared the TCR beta libraries by applying iRepertoire HTBI primers and Arm-PCR of CDR3 regions. TCRdb called the multiplex PCR reads again in MiXCR, with one record for every CDR3 protein. The sample yields some 490,000 distinct CDR3 sequences, around 11% seen once. The study's findings and limits: Compared with new cases, persistent Graves' patients showed reduced TCR diversity. Persistent patients shared more public clonotypes (approximately 2,900) than new patients (roughly 1,000). Gene preferences differed: TRBV28, TRBJ1-2, TRBJ2-5 in persistent cases.

The germline CDR1 and CDR2 sequences are SGHRS and YFSETQ. This CDR3 is 15 amino acids long. V trimming: 3 bases; J trimming: 0 bases; junction bases outside the gene matches: 4. These sequences were also reported in another study, on T cells in Graves' hyperthyroidism and ophthalmopathy.

The TCR sequence derives from a woman aged 25 to 39 with Graves disease. The material was peripheral blood mononuclear cells (PBMCs), obtained at new diagnosis, from a patient treated with antithyroid drugs. The chain uses TRBV5-1 and TRBJ2-3, with 7 bases lining up with TRBD1. The chain's CDR3 is CASSSKGASTDTQYF. DNA of the CDR3: TGCGCCAGCAGCTCGAAGGGGGCTAGCACAGATACGCAGTATTTT.